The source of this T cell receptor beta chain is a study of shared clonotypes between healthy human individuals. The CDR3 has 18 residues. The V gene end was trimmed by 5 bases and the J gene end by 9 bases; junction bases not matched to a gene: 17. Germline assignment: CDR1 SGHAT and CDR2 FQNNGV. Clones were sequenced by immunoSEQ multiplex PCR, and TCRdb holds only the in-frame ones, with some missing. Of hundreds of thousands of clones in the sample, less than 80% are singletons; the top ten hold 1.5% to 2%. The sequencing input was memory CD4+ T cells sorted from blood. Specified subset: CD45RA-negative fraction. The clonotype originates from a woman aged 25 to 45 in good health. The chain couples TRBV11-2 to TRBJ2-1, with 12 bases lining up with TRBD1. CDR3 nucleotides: TGTGCCAGCAGCACGCCCCGACTCGGGACAGGGGGCTGGGTTGAGCAGTTCTTC. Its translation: CASSTPRLGTGGWVEQFF.